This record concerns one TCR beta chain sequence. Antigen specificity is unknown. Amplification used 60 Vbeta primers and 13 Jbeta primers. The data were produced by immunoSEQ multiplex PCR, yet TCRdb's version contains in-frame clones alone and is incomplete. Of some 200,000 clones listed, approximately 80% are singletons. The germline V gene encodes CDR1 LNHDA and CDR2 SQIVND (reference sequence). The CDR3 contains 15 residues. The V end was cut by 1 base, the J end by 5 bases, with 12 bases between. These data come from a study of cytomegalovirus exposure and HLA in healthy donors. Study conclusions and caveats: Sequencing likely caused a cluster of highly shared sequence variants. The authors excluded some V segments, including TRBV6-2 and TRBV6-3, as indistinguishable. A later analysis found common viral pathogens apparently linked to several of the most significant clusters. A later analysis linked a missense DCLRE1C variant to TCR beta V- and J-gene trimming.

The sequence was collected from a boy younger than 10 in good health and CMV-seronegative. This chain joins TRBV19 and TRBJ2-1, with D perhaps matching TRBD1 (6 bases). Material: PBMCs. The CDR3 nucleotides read TGTGCCAGTAGTATAGGGACGAGGACAGACAATGAGCAGTTCTTC. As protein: CASSIGTRTDNEQFF. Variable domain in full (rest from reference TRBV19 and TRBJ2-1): DGGITQSPKYLFRKEGQNVTLSCEQNLNHDAMYWYRQDPGQGLRLIYYSQIVNDFQKGDIAEGYSVSREKKESFPLTVTSAQKNPTAFYLCASSIGTRTDNEQFFGPGTRLTVL.